This TCR beta chain was documented in a study of blood T cell repertoires in COVID-19. In the study overall: Acute and convalescent COVID-19 samples came from the United States, Italy and Spain. Sample material is recorded as cDNA or gDNA derived from T cells, B-cell-depleted T cells, or PBMCs.

As originally analysed: Scientists estimated how many nucleated cells there were by amplifying reference gene primers. This table comes from immunoSEQ multiplex PCR, and its TCRdb copy is limited to in-frame clones, with some not included. V and J calls and clone size follow that table, whereas D and trimming were derived from the DNA. The data hold 55,000 to 80,000 clones, with approximately 78% observed a single time. Between the trimmed V and J ends, which lost 1 base and 0 bases, there was a span of 8 bases. This CDR3 has 14 residues. Germline values: CDR1 SGHDT, CDR2 YYEEEE. The gene calls are TRBV5-6 and TRBJ2-7, with D tentatively TRBD2 (5 bases). The clonotype was recovered from a human donor in a cohort sampled during active COVID-19. Sequencing was carried out using peripheral blood. CDR3 coding DNA: TGTGCCAGCAGCTTGAGTCTAGCCTCCTACGAGCAGTACTTC. This encodes CASSLSLASYEQYF. Full variable domain (missing parts from reference TRBV5-6 and TRBJ2-7): DAGVTQSPTHLIKTRGQQVTLRCSPKSGHDTVSWYQQALGQGPQFIFQYYEEEERQRGNFPDRFSGHQFPNYSSELNVNALLLGDSALYLCASSLSLASYEQYFGPGTRLTVT.